The 25 T cell receptor beta chains reported below all come from one sample, sequenced in a study of blood T cell repertoires in COVID-19. Some clones are missing from TCRdb's copy, which holds only in-frame ones; the method was immunoSEQ multiplex PCR. The data show 50,000 to 80,000 clones, 88% seen once. The sample was peripheral blood. These receptors all come from a woman in her fifties or sixties with COVID-19, enrolled during active disease.

This clone was seen a single time. The V call is TRBV11-2, the J call TRBJ2-2; 9 nucleotides align to TRBD2. The CDR3 runs 17 residues. After removal of 3 bases from V and 6 bases from J, the junction contained 11 bases not matched to a gene. Germline V CDR1 and CDR2: SGHAT, FQNNGV. For the CDR3, the DNA is TGTGCCAGCAGCTTGCGAGCGGGGGGTTACCAGGCCGGGGAGCTGTTTTTT. Translation gives CASSLRAGGYQAGELFF.

The chain recombines TRBV19 with TRBJ2-1; no firm D call. CDR3 length equals 13 residues. Trimming removed 5 bases from V and 1 base from J, with 6 bases in between. Germline V CDR1 and CDR2: LNHDA, SQIVND (reference sequence). The CDR3: CASSPPSYNEQFF. In nucleotides, the CDR3 is TGTGCCAGTAGTCCCCCGTCCTACAATGAGCAGTTCTTC.

The V gene is TRBV6-2 or TRBV6-3, the J gene TRBJ1-4; D gene unclear. Germline V CDR1 and CDR2: MNHEY, SVGEGT. The CDR3 totals 13 residues. V lost 6 bases and J lost 0, with 5 bases in between. CDR3 in DNA: TGTGCCAGCAGCCCCACAACTAATGAAAAACTGTTTTTT. Its translation is CASSPTTNEKLFF.

V usage is TRBV9 and J usage is TRBJ2-6; D possibly corresponds to TRBD1 (6 bases). Trimming took off 3 bases at V and 0 bases at J, with 7 bases between the two ends. The length of the CDR3 is 15 residues. Per germline, CDR1 SGDLS and CDR2 YYNGEE. The CDR3 protein is CASSAGDSGANVLTF. CDR3 nucleotides: TGTGCCAGCAGCGCAGGGGACTCTGGGGCCAACGTCCTGACTTTC.

The chain uses TRBV30 and TRBJ2-1; TRBD1 is a possible D gene (5 bases). Trimming shortened V by 3 bases and J by 10 bases, and 10 bases separated the two germline ends. CDR1 and CDR2 from the germline V gene are GTSNPN and SVGIG (reference sequence). This CDR3 region has 11 residues. The CDR3 region is CAWRVPGEQFF. The CDR3 DNA reads as TGTGCCTGGAGGGTACCAGGGGAGCAGTTCTTC. The full variable domain, with the rest looked up from reference TRBV30 and TRBJ2-1, is SQTIHQWPATLVQPVGSPLSLECTVEGTSNPNLYWYRQAAGRGLQLLFYSVGIGQISSEVPQNLSASRPQDRQFILSSKKLLLSDSGFYLCAWRVPGEQFFGPGTRLTVL.

This chain joins TRBV5-6 and TRBJ1-5; D may be TRBD1 (6 bases). The CDR3 is made up of 15 amino acids. V lost 2 bases and J lost 4, with 13 bases in between. Germline V gene lookup returns CDR1 SGHDT and CDR2 YYEEEE. This chain's CDR3 is CASSLRGSWNQPQHF. DNA of the CDR3: TGTGCCAGCAGCTTAAGGGGGTCGTGGAATCAGCCCCAGCATTTT.

The chain employs TRBV7-2 and TRBJ1-2; 7 nucleotides match TRBD1. The length of the CDR3 is 15 residues. With 2 bases clipped from V and 0 bases from J, the junction kept 3 bases outside the gene matches. Germline-derived CDR1 and CDR2 are SGHTA and FQGNSA. The CDR3 region has the DNA TGTGCCAGCAGCTTACGGCAGGGGGCTAACTATGGCTACACCTTC. This encodes CASSLRQGANYGYTF.

The chain's CDR3 is CSVGTDSNTEAFF. In DNA, the CDR3 is TGCAGCGTGGGGACAGATTCGAACACTGAAGCTTTCTTT. The chain combines TRBV29-1 with TRBJ1-1, with TRBD1 matching 7 bases. The CDR3 spans 13 residues. Germline V gives CDR1 SQVTM, CDR2 ANQGSEA. V lost 6 bases and J lost 1; bases outside the gene matches: 5.

The chain has TRBV7-9 and TRBJ1-2; 9 bases map to TRBD1. CDR3 length: 14 residues. The V and J ends lost 5 bases and 5 bases, in that order; junction bases with no gene match: 6. Germline lookup yields CDR1 SEHNR and CDR2 FQNEAQ (reference sequence). CDR3 nucleotides: TGTGCCAGCAGCGCCGGGACAGGGATTTATGGCTACACCTTC. Protein: CASSAGTGIYGYTF.

In DNA, the CDR3 is TGTGCCAGCAGTCATAGACTAGCGGGGGGGCACGATGAGCAGTTCTTC. Translating it yields CASSHRLAGGHDEQFF. The chain joins TRBV27 to TRBJ2-1; 14 nucleotides line up with TRBD2. Germline CDR1 MNHEY, CDR2 SMNVEV (reference sequence). With V trimmed by 5 bases and J by 8 bases, 8 bases remained unmatched. The CDR3 has 16 residues.

This sequence joins TRBV13 and TRBJ2-5, with D unclear. This CDR3 region has 13 residues. V was trimmed by 5 bases and J by 5 bases, leaving 12 bases between them. Germline CDR1 reads PRHDT; CDR2 reads FYEKMQ (reference sequence). The CDR3 loop reads CASSGPPRETQYF. As DNA, the CDR3 is TGTGCCAGCAGCGGTCCCCCGAGGGAGACCCAGTACTTC.

V is TRBV11-2 and J is TRBJ1-6; D unclear. Germline V gene data show CDR1 as SGHAT and CDR2 as FQNNGV. Trimming stripped 2 bases from V and 2 bases from J, with 4 bases between. The CDR3 sequence is 14 residues long. This CDR3 is CASSLNTYNSPLHF. CDR3 nucleotides: TGTGCCAGCAGCTTAAACACCTATAATTCACCCCTCCACTTT. The full variable domain, with the rest looked up from reference TRBV11-2 and TRBJ1-6, is EAGVAQSPRYKIIEKRQSVAFWCNPISGHATLYWYQQILGQGPKLLIQFQNNGVVDDSQLPKDRFSAERLKGVDSTLKIQPAKLEDSAVYLCASSLNTYNSPLHFGNGTRLTVT.

The J gene is TRBJ1-3, the V gene TRBV6-5, with a weak D call TRBD1 (5 bases). Trimming pared 2 bases from V and 4 bases from J, leaving 12 bases between. This CDR3 is built from 15 residues. Germline loops: CDR1 MNHEY, CDR2 SVGAGI. CDR3 coding DNA: TGTGCCAGCAGTTACCGGGGCAGCGGGGGAAACACCATATATTTT. This codes for CASSYRGSGGNTIYF.

The chain employs TRBV20-1 and TRBJ2-7, with D hard to call. In germline, CDR1 is DFQATT, CDR2 SNEGSKA (reference sequence). This CDR3 is 11 amino acids long. V lost 5 bases and J 4 bases, leaving 9 bases between the germline ends. The CDR3 here is CSARLNYEQYF. DNA of the CDR3: TGCAGTGCTCGCCTAAATTACGAGCAGTACTTC.

The V and J genes are TRBV9 and TRBJ2-2; the D gene is possibly TRBD1 (6 bases). Trimming stripped 0 bases from V and 7 bases from J, with 13 bases between. CDR1 and CDR2 (germline): SGDLS, YYNGEE. The CDR3 spans 15 residues. The CDR3 DNA follows: TGTGCCAGCAGCGTAGATACAGGGTTCGGCGGGGAGCTGTTTTTT. As protein: CASSVDTGFGGELFF.

The CDR3: CASSPPSADTQYF. DNA of the CDR3: TGTGCCAGCAGCCCCCCGAGCGCAGATACGCAGTATTTT. V and J are TRBV28 and TRBJ2-3; D gene unclear. This CDR3 has 13 amino acids. The germline gives CDR1 MDHEN, CDR2 SYDVKM. Trimming pared 6 bases from V and 4 bases from J, leaving 11 bases between.

CDR3 bases: TGTGCCAGCAGCTTAGAGAAGGGGTCTTGGGAGACCCAGTACTTC. Translation gives CASSLEKGSWETQYF. This chain uses TRBV7-2 with TRBJ2-5; D possibly corresponds to TRBD1 (5 bases). Germline V gene data show CDR1 as SGHTA and CDR2 as FQGNSA. V lost 1 base and J lost 5, with 14 bases in between. There are 15 residues in the CDR3.

The chain is built from TRBV7-8 and TRBJ2-7; D remains unclear. The CDR3 spans 12 residues. CDR1 is SGHVS and CDR2 is FQNEAQ in the germline V gene. V lost 5 bases and J lost 0, with 5 bases in between. The CDR3, as DNA: TGTGCCAGCAGCCGACTCTCCTACGAGCAGTACTTC. As protein: CASSRLSYEQYF.

CDR3 DNA: TGTGCCAGCAGTCTAATGTGGGGCACCAATCAGCCCCAGCATTTT. Protein: CASSLMWGTNQPQHF. The gene calls are TRBV27 and TRBJ1-5; a possible D gene is TRBD1 (5 bases). Between the trimmed V and J ends, which lost 5 bases and 3 bases, there was a span of 14 bases. The germline V gene has CDR1 MNHEY and CDR2 SMNVEV (reference sequence). The CDR3 has 15 amino acids.

The rearrangement joins TRBV7-9 to TRBJ1-3; D is undetermined. Trimming shortened V by 7 bases and J by 0 bases, and 10 bases separated the two germline ends. CDR3 length equals 14 residues. Germline V gives CDR1 SEHNR, CDR2 FQNEAQ (reference sequence). The CDR3 nucleotides are TGTGCCAGCAACAGAGTCGACTCTGGAAACACCATATATTTT. This encodes CASNRVDSGNTIYF.

V usage is TRBV11-3 and J usage is TRBJ1-2; 7 bases fit TRBD1. With 4 bases clipped from V and 4 bases from J, the junction kept 15 bases outside the gene matches. Per the germline V gene, CDR1 is SGHNT and CDR2 is YENEEA. This CDR3 has 17 amino acids. The CDR3 region has the DNA TGTGCCAGCAGCTCCAGTGGGACAGACGGCGGAGTCTATGGCTACACCTTC. Translating it yields CASSSSGTDGGVYGYTF.

V usage is TRBV27 and J usage is TRBJ2-1, with no clear D. V dropped 2 bases and J dropped 0 bases, with 8 bases sitting between them. The CDR3 spans 15 residues. Germline lookup yields CDR1 MNHEY and CDR2 SMNVEV (reference sequence). Written as DNA, the CDR3 is TGTGCCAGCAGTTTAATTCCCTCCTCCTACAATGAGCAGTTCTTC. Encoded protein: CASSLIPSSYNEQFF.

The chain uses TRBV27 and TRBJ1-6, with 7 bases aligning to TRBD1. Germline V gene sequence: CDR1 MNHEY, CDR2 SMNVEV (reference sequence). V was clipped by 3 bases and J by 7 bases; unmatched bases: 6. The CDR3 has 15 amino acids. The CDR3, as DNA: TGTGCCAGCAGTTTGGGCGACAGGGTAAATTCACCCCTCCACTTT. It is translated as CASSLGDRVNSPLHF.

The table lists this clone with a count of one. The chain uses TRBV7-6 and TRBJ1-3; maybe TRBD1 (5 bases). V was cut by 6 bases and J by 0 bases, with 12 bases left in between. Germline assignment: CDR1 SGHVS and CDR2 FNYEAQ. This CDR3 contains 15 residues. This CDR3 reads CASRGRGLSGNTIYF. CDR3 nucleotide sequence: TGTGCCAGCAGGGGGAGGGGACTCTCTGGAAACACCATATATTTT. Filled out from reference TRBV7-6 and TRBJ1-3, the complete variable domain reads GAGVSQSPRYKVTKRGQDVALRCDPISGHVSLYWYRQALGQGPEFLTYFNYEAQQDKSGLPNDRFSAERPEGSISTLTIQRTEQRDSAMYRCASRGRGLSGNTIYFGEGSWLTVV.

The V gene is TRBV11-1, the J gene TRBJ1-1, with D perhaps matching TRBD1 (6 bases). Germline V gene data show CDR1 as SGHAT and CDR2 as FQDESV (reference sequence). This CDR3 has 15 residues. V was trimmed by 1 base and J by 0 bases, leaving 9 bases between them. This chain's CDR3 is CASSLDWGLNTEAFF. The DNA for the CDR3 is TGTGCCAGCAGCTTAGATTGGGGGCTGAACACTGAAGCTTTCTTT.